This T cell receptor beta chain was found in a study of regulatory T cells in long-lasting Graves disease (dated by TCRdb to about 2021). General notes on the study: Persistent Graves' disease was defined as persistently positive TSH receptor autoantibodies together with antithyroid drug treatment for over 5 years. This study used TCR sequencing and RNA sequencing of peripheral blood to compare persistent Graves' disease patients against newly diagnosed Graves' disease patients. The study was registered as a clinical trial and conducted in China. A total of approximately 35 samples underwent TCR sequencing: about 13 from persistent and roughly 20 from newly diagnosed Graves' disease patients. Antithyroid drugs had been taken for ten to twelve years on average by persistent Graves' disease patients in the clinical cohort. Paper-wide results and their limitations: Peripheral blood alone was examined, since thyroid tissue, which constituted the primary lesion, could not be accessed. As a limitation, the authors acknowledged that the small sample size may reduce accuracy. Compared with newly diagnosed patients, patients with persistent Graves' disease had lower TCR Shannon entropy and fewer highly expanded clones, which suggests clonal expansion. TRBV28, TRBJ1-2 and TRBJ2-5 were preferentially used in persistent disease, while TRBV20-1 and TRBJ2-1 were favored in newly diagnosed disease. Sequencing and analysis were limited to the TCR beta chain. Persistent patients shared more public clonotypes among themselves (around 3,000) than newly diagnosed patients did (approximately 970).

Counted from cysteine to phenylalanine, this CDR3 has 14 amino acids. Only the CDR3 DNA is retained, 42 bases long and in frame from the first base. The germline V gene (reference sequence) supplies CDR1 DFQATT and CDR2 SNEGSKA. The V end loses 0 bases and the J end loses 2 bases, and a stretch of 11 bases separates them. This clonotype was observed at least ten times. Its binding antigen is unknown. Base qualities are missing; no much larger clone stands one base away. Library construction relied on multiplex PCR. The listed sequencing device is Illumina HiSeq 4000. To build TCR beta libraries, CDR3 regions were amplified by Arm-PCR using iRepertoire HTBI primers. Gel purification was performed on PCR products prior to sequencing. On the study's bioinformatics: Gene usage analysis of CDR3 amino acid clonotypes relied on the approximately 68 TRBV and 12 to 15 TRBJ segments identified across samples. Filtered high-quality paired reads were merged into contigs using COPE and FqMerger. BLAST was used to align contigs to IMGT TRBV, TRBD and TRBJ reference genes, and CDR3 was defined according to IMGT. Highly expanded clones were defined as clonotypes with a frequency above 0.1%. Shannon entropy was used to measure repertoire diversity, and the Gini coefficient was used to measure V-J evenness. A clonotype found in more than one individual was treated as public. TCRdb redid the processing of the public reads, applying fastp at Q25 and MiXCR, and retained in-frame beta chains. All rows with the same CDR3 protein become a single entry with the most common DNA and genes. TCRdb assigned the V and J calls; the authors' analysis was not used. Present in this sample are 700,000 or so distinct CDR3 sequences, roughly 30% of which were seen just once. The ten largest account for about 40% of the sample.

This specimen's time point label, per the study, means: persistent/refractory GD, antithyroid drugs over 5 years with positive TRAb. For both TCR sequencing and RNA sequencing, RNA was extracted from PBMCs in TRIzol. The diagnosis of Graves' disease followed American Thyroid Association guidelines. Patients were recruited from an endocrinology department in Xi'an, China. Each patient gave approximately 9.7 milliliters of peripheral blood, collected in an EDTA anticoagulant tube. Ficoll Paque Plus density gradient separation was used to isolate PBMCs, and no further T cell sorting was performed. RNA quality was checked with an Agilent 2100 Bioanalyzer and agarose gel, and concentration with a NanoDrop 2000.

The sequencing used peripheral blood mononuclear cells (PBMCs), collected when the disease was refractory, from a patient treated with antithyroid drugs. In this chain, TRBV20-1 is recombined with TRBJ2-7; no D gene is confidently identified. The clonotype comes from a female donor with Graves disease. The CDR3 sequence is CSARDGISAYEQYF. The nucleotides read TGCAGTGCTAGAGATGGTATCTCGGCCTACGAGCAGTACTTC.